The 15 T cell receptor beta chains reported below all come from one sample, sequenced in a study of vaccination and CD4 T cells after COVID-19. The study sequenced cultured CD4+ T cell DNA using the Oncomine TCR Beta short-read assay. Using its own MiXCR run on the PCR reads, TCRdb lists one record per CDR3 protein. The sample carries some 16,000 distinct CDR3 sequences, about 45% recorded once. Which antigens these TCRs recognize remains unknown. The treatment was: roughly 10-day PBMC culture with coronavirus spike peptide pools or control peptides (ViraFEST assay). Sequencing used CD4+ T cells from blood, cultured in vitro, obtained after SARS-CoV-2 vaccination. These receptors were obtained from a human donor who had recovered from COVID-19.

The chain links TRBV5-4 to TRBJ2-3; 9 positions match TRBD2. Trimming took 4 bases from V and 2 from J; bases not matched to a gene: 8. Germline assignment: CDR1 SGHNT and CDR2 YYREEE (reference sequence). The CDR3 is 16 residues long. The CDR3, as DNA: TGTGCCAGCAGCCTTGGACTAGCGCGTCTCACAGATACGCAGTATTTT. It codes for CASSLGLARLTDTQYF.

V and J are TRBV2 and TRBJ2-2; D gene uncertain. The V end was cut by 4 bases, the J end by 3 bases, with 12 bases between. The CDR3 loop spans 15 amino acids. CDR1 SNHLY and CDR2 FYNNEI come from the germline V gene. CDR3 sequence (DNA): TGTGCCAGCAGTGGCGGACGGCTATACACCGGGGAGCTGTTTTTT. Translated: CASSGGRLYTGELFF.

The J gene is TRBJ1-5, the V gene TRBV12-3 or TRBV12-4; 8 bases fit TRBD1. This CDR3 region has 16 residues. Germline trimming cut 4 bases from V and 3 bases from J; bases unmatched to any gene: 8. CDR3 residues: CASSYTTGAVNQPQHF. The CDR3, as DNA: TGTGCCAGCAGTTACACGACAGGGGCGGTCAATCAGCCCCAGCATTTT.

The rearrangement joins TRBV20-1 to TRBJ2-7, with 7 bases that match TRBD1. V lost 2 bases and J lost 1; bases outside the gene matches: 2. The CDR3 sequence is 13 residues long. Per germline, CDR1 DFQATT and CDR2 SNEGSKA (reference sequence). The CDR3 region has the DNA TGCAGTGCTAGATCGGGACAGTCCTACGAGCAGTACTTC. Its protein product is CSARSGQSYEQYF.

This chain uses TRBV12-3 or TRBV12-4 with TRBJ2-7; D might be TRBD1 (5 bases). V lost 0 bases to trimming and J lost 3 bases, with 12 bases between them. The CDR3 has 15 amino acids. DNA of the CDR3: TGTGCCAGCAGTTTAGCATTAAGGGGCATCTACGAGCAGTACTTC. Its protein product is CASSLALRGIYEQYF.

The chain couples TRBV30 to TRBJ2-4; D is uncertain. The CDR3 is made up of 10 amino acids. With 2 bases removed from V and 8 bases from J, the gap between germline ends came to 4 bases. In germline, CDR1 is GTSNPN, CDR2 SVGIG (reference sequence). The CDR3 loop is CAWSRDIQYF. CDR3 DNA sequence: TGTGCCTGGAGTCGGGACATTCAGTACTTC.

There are a few counts of this clonotype. V and J are TRBV30 and TRBJ1-2, with 11 nucleotides matching TRBD1. Germline trimming cut 1 base from V and 7 bases from J; bases unmatched to any gene: 5. CDR3 length: 14 residues. Germline values: CDR1 GTSNPN, CDR2 SVGIG (reference sequence). The CDR3 region is CAWSEPGQGVGYTF. The CDR3 DNA reads TGTGCCTGGAGTGAGCCGGGACAGGGGGTTGGCTACACCTTC.

This clonotype was counted only a few times. This chain uses TRBV20-1 with TRBJ2-7; the D gene is possibly TRBD2 (6 bases). The V gene's germline CDR1 is DFQATT and CDR2 SNEGSKA (reference sequence). The V gene lost 5 bases and the J gene lost 0 bases, with 26 bases spanning the gap. CDR3 length: 18 residues. CDR3 residues: CSAPHPPSGTQSSYEQYF. The CDR3 coding sequence is TGCAGTGCTCCACATCCCCCGTCCGGGACTCAGAGCTCCTACGAGCAGTACTTC.

In its sample, this clonotype ranks as medium-sized. The rearrangement joins TRBV7-2 to TRBJ1-5; D gene unclear. This CDR3 region has 15 residues. Trimming shortened V by 7 bases and J by 6 bases, and 19 bases separated the two germline ends. Germline CDR1 is SGHTA and CDR2 is FQGNSA. DNA of the CDR3: TGTGCCAGCACACGTGGGTTATACGACGGTCAGCCCCAGCATTTT. It encodes CASTRGLYDGQPQHF.

This clonotype is labeled medium-sized. The chain links TRBV7-6 to TRBJ2-5; D might be TRBD1 (5 bases). The CDR3 contains 15 residues. V lost 7 bases and J lost 5, with 20 bases in between. CDR1 SGHVS and CDR2 FNYEAQ come from the germline V gene. Here the CDR3 reads CASTQGAVGMETQYF. In nucleotides, the CDR3 is TGTGCCAGCACCCAAGGGGCGGTTGGGATGGAGACCCAGTACTTC.

The V call is TRBV6-5, the J call TRBJ2-7, with TRBD1 matching 7 bases. V lost 4 bases, J lost 0 bases, and 12 bases stayed unmatched. Per germline, CDR1 MNHEY and CDR2 SVGAGI. The CDR3 sequence is 17 residues long. In nucleotides, the CDR3 is TGTGCCAGCAGTTCGGGACAGTTTCTCGAAAACTCCTACGAGCAGTACTTC. It yields the protein CASSSGQFLENSYEQYF.

The genes are TRBV20-1 and TRBJ1-5; D is possibly TRBD1 (5 bases). This CDR3 spans 14 amino acids. Germline V CDR1 and CDR2: DFQATT, SNEGSKA (reference sequence). Trimming removed 0 bases from V and 7 bases from J, with 13 bases in between. The CDR3 here is CSARDLGGSQPQHF. CDR3 sequence (DNA): TGCAGTGCTAGAGATCTCGGGGGGAGCCAGCCCCAGCATTTT.

The chain has TRBV28 and TRBJ2-7; no clear D. This CDR3 region has 11 residues. V lost 1 base and J lost 6, with 4 bases in between. Germline V CDR1 and CDR2: MDHEN, SYDVKM. The CDR3 DNA is TGTGCCAGCAGTTTATTGCGCGAGCAGTACTTC. Its protein product is CASSLLREQYF.

This clonotype came up a few times. V usage is TRBV30 and J usage is TRBJ1-2; the match to TRBD1 covers 9 bases. This CDR3 is 14 amino acids long. Germline V gives CDR1 GTSNPN, CDR2 SVGIG (reference sequence). V lost 3 bases and J lost 5; bases outside the gene matches: 7. The CDR3 region is CAWRRRTGEYGYTF. The CDR3 nucleotides read TGTGCCTGGAGGCGACGGACAGGGGAGTATGGCTACACCTTC.

J is TRBJ2-1 and V is TRBV28; D not certain. The ends were cut back, 2 bases at V and 0 bases at J, with 20 bases in the middle. The CDR3 spans 19 residues. Germline assignment: CDR1 MDHEN and CDR2 SYDVKM. The CDR3 reads CASSLMYLVGRSSYNEQFF. The CDR3 nucleotides read TGTGCCAGCAGTTTAATGTATCTAGTCGGGCGGAGCTCCTACAATGAGCAGTTCTTC.